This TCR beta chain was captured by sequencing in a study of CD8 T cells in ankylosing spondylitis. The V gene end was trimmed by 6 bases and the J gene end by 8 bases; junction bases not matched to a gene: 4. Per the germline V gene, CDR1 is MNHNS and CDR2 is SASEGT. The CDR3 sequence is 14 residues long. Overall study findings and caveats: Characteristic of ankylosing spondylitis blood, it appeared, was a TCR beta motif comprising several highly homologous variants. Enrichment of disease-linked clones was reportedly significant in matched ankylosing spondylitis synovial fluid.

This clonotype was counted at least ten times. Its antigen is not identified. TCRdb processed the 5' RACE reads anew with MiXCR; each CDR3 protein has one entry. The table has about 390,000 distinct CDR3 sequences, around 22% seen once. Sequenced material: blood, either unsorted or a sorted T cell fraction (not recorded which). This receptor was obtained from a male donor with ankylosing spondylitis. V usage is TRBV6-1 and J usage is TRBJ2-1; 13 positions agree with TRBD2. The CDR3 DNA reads TGTGCCAGCAGCCCAGGACTAGCGGGGGATGAGCAGTTCTTC. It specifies CASSPGLAGDEQFF.